This T cell receptor beta chain was recorded in a study of shared clonotypes between healthy human individuals. On the study more broadly: Donors consisted of a couple of women and three men between 18 and 49. The study's findings and limits: Naive subsets generally exceeded memory subsets in estimated richness.

Libraries were prepared by immunoSEQ multiplex PCR; TCRdb keeps only in-frame clonotypes and omits some of them. The sample yields around 1.9 million clones, 90% to 95% seen once. Germline CDR1 and CDR2: GTSNPN and SVGIG (reference sequence). V lost 2 bases and J 6 bases, leaving 10 bases between the germline ends. The length of the CDR3 is 12 residues. A note on this clone: What it recognizes is unknown.

Cells designated naive CD8 were CD45RO-negative and were positively selected for CCR7, with terminally differentiated effector memory CD45RA+ cells excluded. This receptor was taken from a man aged 18 to 30 in good health. Some clones in this sample may be carry-over from other donors' samples. The V call is TRBV30, the J call TRBJ1-2; D gene uncertain. The specimen was naive CD8+ T cells from PBMCs. This chain's CDR3 is CAWSLGRDGYTF. CDR3 nucleotide sequence: TGTGCCTGGAGTTTAGGACGGGATGGCTACACCTTC.